What follows describes a single TCR beta chain. This record comes from a study of cytomegalovirus exposure and HLA in healthy donors. CDR3 length equals 17 residues. Trimming stripped 0 bases from V and 8 bases from J, with 20 bases between. Germline V CDR1 and CDR2: LNHDA, SQIVND (reference sequence). The PCR had 60 Vbeta and 13 Jbeta primers. Sequencing used immunoSEQ multiplex PCR; TCRdb keeps in-frame clones, though not all of them. The table records 210,000 or so clones, 76% of them present only once. The source is a man aged 18-30 years in good health and CMV-seronegative. The material sequenced was PBMCs. The V and J genes are TRBV19 and TRBJ1-3; D possibly corresponds to TRBD1 (6 bases). Here the CDR3 DNA reads TGTGCCAGTAGTATAGATCTAGGGGTTAGCAGGGGATACACCATATATTTT. As protein: CASSIDLGVSRGYTIYF. Combining the CDR3 with reference TRBV19 and TRBJ1-3 gives the whole variable domain DGGITQSPKYLFRKEGQNVTLSCEQNLNHDAMYWYRQDPGQGLRLIYYSQIVNDFQKGDIAEGYSVSREKKESFPLTVTSAQKNPTAFYLCASSIDLGVSRGYTIYFGEGSWLTVV.